The clone carrying this TCR beta chain was observed many times. Antigen: not known. This specimen belongs to a study of T-cell memory formation after mild COVID-19. Looking at the study overall: Largely, TCR clusters stayed within a single donor.

Study observations and caveats: CD4+ bias marked clones expanding day 15 to 37, unlike balanced contracting clones. In pre-infection memory, a portion of responding clones appeared, which suggested that cross-reactive memory joined.

The CDR3 runs to 16 residues. Trimming removed 2 bases at V and 1 base at J, with 12 bases between. Germline CDR1 MNHEY, CDR2 SVGAGI. After 5'RACE with constant-segment primers, TCR alpha and TCR beta cDNA libraries carrying sample barcodes and UMIs were obtained. TCRdb re-called the 5' RACE reads through MiXCR, storing one row per CDR3 protein. The table shows 150,000 to 200,000 distinct CDR3 sequences, with more than 12% occurring only once. V usage is TRBV6-5 and J usage is TRBJ2-4, with D possibly being TRBD2 (6 bases). Material for sequencing was PBMCs or a T cell subset sorted from them (not recorded which). The sequence was obtained from an adult woman who had mild COVID-19 (a few samples of this study predate the infection). Cell type and time point are not known. CDR3 amino acids: CASSYAAGPAKNIQYF. DNA for the CDR3: TGTGCCAGCAGTTACGCCGCGGGACCCGCCAAAAACATTCAGTACTTC.